These 32 T cell receptor beta chains came from one sample sequenced in a study of T cells after posttransplantation cyclophosphamide. Profiled with immunoSEQ multiplex PCR; TCRdb holds only in-frame clones, not every one. Here the sample spans around 16,000 clones, approximately 81% being singletons. Control samples came 1 year after myeloablative marrow transplants with methotrexate plus calcineurin inhibitor. The sample here was PBMCs, taken approximately 390 days after allogeneic stem cell transplant with calcineurin inhibitor and methotrexate. Receptor source: a male patient younger than 30 who received an allogeneic stem cell transplant from a related donor, was CMV-positive, and had no GVHD. The graft donor may have given rise to some T cells.

The chain combines TRBV6-6 with TRBJ1-4, with D perhaps matching TRBD1 (6 bases). V gave up 6 bases and J gave up 2 bases, with 16 bases separating them. Per the germline V gene, CDR1 is MNHNY and CDR2 is SVGAGI (reference sequence). This CDR3 is 16 amino acids long. Here the CDR3 DNA reads TGTGCCAGCAGGATGACAGGCAGGGGCACTAATGAAAAACTGTTTTTT. It codes for CASRMTGRGTNEKLFF.

The chain employs TRBV4-3 and TRBJ2-7, with TRBD1 as a possible D gene (5 bases). The CDR3 loop spans 15 amino acids. Looked up from germline, CDR1 is LGHNA and CDR2 is YSLEER. The ends were cut back, 1 base at V and 0 bases at J, with 10 bases in the middle. The CDR3 loop is CASSQGQTASYEQYF. CDR3 nucleotide sequence: TGCGCCAGCAGCCAAGGACAGACCGCCTCCTACGAGCAGTACTTC.

The V gene is TRBV7-2, the J gene TRBJ1-1; D gene uncertain. Germline CDR1 is SGHTA and CDR2 is FQGNSA. Between the trimmed V and J ends, which lost 5 bases and 10 bases, there was a span of 23 bases. The CDR3 length is 15 residues. CDR3 bases: TGTGCCAGCAGCCTAGTGATGGGAGTGGCGGCTGCAGCTTTCTTT. Amino acid sequence: CASSLVMGVAAAAFF.

The gene calls are TRBV2 and TRBJ2-5; 9 bases are a match to TRBD2. This CDR3 region has 18 residues. Trimming cost V 6 bases and J 2 bases; bases outside gene matches: 16. CDR1 SNHLY and CDR2 FYNNEI come from the germline V gene. The CDR3 loop is CASRPARGMRGGQETQYF. In nucleotides, the CDR3 is TGTGCCAGCAGGCCTGCGCGGGGCATGCGGGGGGGACAAGAGACCCAGTACTTC.

The chain employs TRBV27 and TRBJ2-2; TRBD1 agrees at 7 bases. The germline CDR1 and CDR2 sequences are MNHEY and SMNVEV (reference sequence). Germline trimming cut 3 bases from V and 2 bases from J; bases unmatched to any gene: 3. CDR3 length: 15 amino acids. The CDR3 loop is CASSFTGANTGELFF. DNA for the CDR3: TGTGCCAGCAGTTTTACAGGGGCCAACACCGGGGAGCTGTTTTTT.

V and J are TRBV5-4 and TRBJ2-3; TRBD2 is a possible D gene (5 bases). Between the trimmed V and J ends, which lost 3 bases and 1 base, there was a span of 9 bases. The CDR3 loop spans 14 amino acids. CDR1 is SGHNT, CDR2 YYREEE, per germline (reference sequence). The CDR3 reads CASSSAGGTDTQYF. As DNA, the CDR3 is TGTGCCAGCAGCTCCGCCGGGGGCACAGATACGCAGTATTTT.

J is TRBJ1-3 and V is TRBV7-9; D ambiguous. Trimming shortened V by 4 bases and J by 0 bases, and 13 bases separated the two germline ends. This CDR3 is 16 amino acids long. CDR1 is SEHNR, CDR2 FQNEAQ, per germline (reference sequence). CDR3 sequence reads: CASSSPTDSSGNTIYF. The DNA of the CDR3 is TGTGCCAGCAGCTCGCCGACCGACTCCTCTGGAAACACCATATATTTT.

This clone was recorded once. Germline and junction disagree at one end, which may indicate a read error. V gene TRBV27 combines with J gene TRBJ2-1; 9 nucleotides line up with TRBD2. Looked up from germline, CDR1 is MNHEY and CDR2 is SMNVEV (reference sequence). The CDR3 loop spans 15 amino acids. The CDR3 loop reads CASSLAGGRYSEQFF. The CDR3 DNA reads TGTGCCAGCAGTTTAGCGGGAGGGCGCTACAGTGAGCAGTTCTTC.

The chain couples TRBV11-3 to TRBJ2-2; D is perhaps TRBD1 (6 bases). Germline V gene data show CDR1 as SGHNT and CDR2 as YENEEA. V shed 4 bases and J shed 5 bases, with 14 bases lying between them. This CDR3 contains 15 residues. Written as DNA, the CDR3 is TGTGCCAGCAGCTCGTTGGGACACAAAACCGGGGAGCTGTTTTTT. Its protein is CASSSLGHKTGELFF.

The chain couples TRBV9 to TRBJ2-3, with TRBD2 as a possible D gene (5 bases). Trimming stripped 5 bases from V and 0 bases from J, with 13 bases between. The CDR3 totals 15 residues. Germline V gene lookup returns CDR1 SGDLS and CDR2 YYNGEE. The DNA for the CDR3 is TGTGCCAGCAGTAGGATAGCGCTAAGCACAGATACGCAGTATTTT. Translation: CASSRIALSTDTQYF. Combining the CDR3 with reference TRBV9 and TRBJ2-3 gives the whole variable domain DSGVTQTPKHLITATGQRVTLRCSPRSGDLSVYWYQQSLDQGLQFLIQYYNGEERAKGNILERFSAQQFPDLHSELNLSSLELGDSALYFCASSRIALSTDTQYFGPGTRLTVL.

The rearrangement links TRBV7-2 to TRBJ2-1; TRBD2 aligns across 9 bases. The length of the CDR3 is 15 residues. Germline CDR1 reads SGHTA; CDR2 reads FQGNSA. V lost 6 bases to trimming and J lost 9 bases; unmatched junction nucleotides: 12. The CDR3 sequence is CASRSPGLAVSEQFF. CDR3 coding DNA: TGTGCCAGCAGGTCACCGGGACTAGCAGTCAGTGAGCAGTTCTTC.

CDR3 loop: CASSPQGSLSEKLFF. The DNA for the CDR3 is TGTGCCAGCAGCCCTCAGGGGTCACTCTCCGAAAAACTGTTTTTT. This chain links TRBV9 with TRBJ1-4; a possible D gene is TRBD1 (6 bases). The CDR3 contains 15 residues. V was cut by 4 bases and J by 8 bases, with 18 bases left in between. In germline, CDR1 is SGDLS, CDR2 YYNGEE.

The V and J genes are TRBV7-3 and TRBJ2-7, with D maybe TRBD2 (5 bases). V gave up 0 bases and J gave up 5 bases, with 17 bases separating them. Germline V CDR1 and CDR2: SGHTA, FQGTGA. This CDR3 spans 16 amino acids. The CDR3 coding sequence is TGTGCCAGCAGCTTAACGTTAGCGAAGATCGGGGACGAGCAGTACTTC. Protein: CASSLTLAKIGDEQYF.

This chain connects TRBV7-9 to TRBJ1-2; TRBD1 matches at 7 bases. With V trimmed by 5 bases and J by 5 bases, 14 bases remained unmatched. Germline V gene lookup returns CDR1 SEHNR and CDR2 FQNEAQ (reference sequence). This CDR3 has 16 amino acids. CDR3 nucleotides: TGTGCCAGCAGCCCACTCGGGGAAGACAGGGAATATGGCTACACCTTC. This translates into CASSPLGEDREYGYTF. The variable domain in full, completed from reference TRBV7-9 and TRBJ1-2, reads DTGVSQNPRHKITKRGQNVTFRCDPISEHNRLYWYRQTLGQGPEFLTYFQNEAQLEKSRLLSDRFSAERPKGSFSTLEIQRTEQGDSAMYLCASSPLGEDREYGYTFGSGTRLTVV.

This clone occurred once. The V gene is TRBV28, the J gene TRBJ2-3, with 8 bases lining up with TRBD2. This CDR3 contains 15 residues. The J segment lost 4 bases and the V segment lost 7 bases, leaving 10 bases of the junction unmatched. Germline-derived CDR1 and CDR2 are MDHEN and SYDVKM. The CDR3 nucleotides read TGTGCCAGCAACCCGGGAGGGCCCCCGGCAGATACGCAGTATTTT. Encoded protein: CASNPGGPPADTQYF.

This chain joins TRBV6-5 and TRBJ2-5, with 8 bases matching TRBD1. Germline CDR1 MNHEY, CDR2 SVGAGI. The junction had 11 bases not matched to a gene; V was cut back by 7 bases and J by 4 bases. The CDR3 totals 15 residues. The CDR3 DNA reads TGTGCCAGCACCCCCGGGCAGGGGGCGCGAGAGACCCAGTACTTC. Its translation is CASTPGQGARETQYF.

The genes are TRBV11-1 and TRBJ2-5, with 8 bases matching TRBD1. The J call is uncertain, as TRBJ2-7 better fits the DNA end. The CDR3 runs to 15 residues. Per the germline V gene, CDR1 is SGHAT and CDR2 is FQDESV (reference sequence). CDR3 sequence: CASSPRQGAFYEQYF. The CDR3 DNA reads as TGTGCCAGCAGCCCCCGCCAGGGGGCGTTCTACGAGCAGTACTTC.

The chain carries TRBV7-6 and TRBJ2-1; D unresolved. Germline V gene data show CDR1 as SGHVS and CDR2 as FNYEAQ. The CDR3 loop spans 12 amino acids. Trimming took off 5 bases at V and 9 bases at J, with 11 bases between the two ends. The CDR3 region has the DNA TGTGCCAGCAGCCTCAGACCGGGTGAGCAGTTCTTC. Its translation: CASSLRPGEQFF.

This rearrangement joins TRBV7-8 to TRBJ1-2, with 9 nucleotides matching TRBD1. There are 13 residues in the CDR3. The V gene end was trimmed by 5 bases and the J gene end by 6 bases; junction bases not matched to a gene: 4. Germline lookup yields CDR1 SGHVS and CDR2 FQNEAQ. CDR3 DNA: TGTGCCAGCAGCCTTAGGACAGGGGATGGCTACACCTTC. This translates into CASSLRTGDGYTF.

The V gene is TRBV28, the J gene TRBJ1-2, with D tentatively TRBD1 (5 bases). Germline V gives CDR1 MDHEN, CDR2 SYDVKM. The CDR3 contains 12 residues. V lost 6 bases, J lost 5 bases, and 10 bases lay in between. This CDR3 reads CASSVGDYGYTF. The CDR3 region has the DNA TGTGCCAGCAGCGTAGGGGATTATGGCTACACCTTC.

CDR3 nucleotide sequence: TGTGCCAGCAGTGACCCCCCCCCGGTCGGGCAGTACTTC. This sequence encodes CASSDPPPVGQYF. The chain carries TRBV2 and TRBJ2-5; D remains ambiguous. The germline V gene has CDR1 SNHLY and CDR2 FYNNEI. Trimming stripped 3 bases from V and 11 bases from J, with 16 bases between. The CDR3 covers 13 residues.

The chain carries TRBV5-4 and TRBJ2-5, with 10 nucleotides matching TRBD1. V trimming: 3 bases; J trimming: 4 bases; junction bases outside the gene matches: 6. The CDR3 sequence is 15 residues long. Germline lookup yields CDR1 SGHNT and CDR2 YYREEE (reference sequence). Here the CDR3 DNA reads TGTGCCAGCAGCTCGGGGACAGGGGCGGGAGAGACCCAGTACTTC. It is translated as CASSSGTGAGETQYF.

This chain uses TRBV5-6 with TRBJ1-5; tentative D call: TRBD1 (5 bases). Trimming removed 4 bases from V and 0 bases from J, with 17 bases in between. The CDR3 runs to 17 residues. Germline assignment: CDR1 SGHDT and CDR2 YYEEEE. This CDR3 reads CASSPGGTRSSNQPQHF. Here the CDR3 DNA reads TGTGCCAGCAGCCCGGGGGGGACGAGGTCTAGCAATCAGCCCCAGCATTTT.

The rearrangement links TRBV19 to TRBJ1-5; 12 positions agree with TRBD1. The CDR3 spans 18 residues. V shed 0 bases and J 11 bases; nucleotides not matched to a gene: 14. The V gene's germline CDR1 is LNHDA and CDR2 SQIVND (reference sequence). The CDR3 DNA is TGTGCCAGTAGTATAGATTGGTTGGGACAGGGGGCGAATGTGGCCCAGCATTTT. As protein: CASSIDWLGQGANVAQHF.

The V call is TRBV2, the J call TRBJ2-7; TRBD2 is a possible D gene (6 bases). The CDR3 length is 13 residues. The germline CDR1 and CDR2 sequences are SNHLY and FYNNEI. V lost 7 bases and J 0 bases, leaving 10 bases between the germline ends. The DNA for the CDR3 is TGTGCCAGCAAACGGGAGCCCTCCTACGAGCAGTACTTC. It translates to CASKREPSYEQYF.

V usage is TRBV19 and J usage is TRBJ1-4; a weak D match, TRBD1 (6 bases). The CDR3 loop spans 16 amino acids. Trimming shortened V by 2 bases and J by 0 bases, and 10 bases separated the two germline ends. Germline V gives CDR1 LNHDA, CDR2 SQIVND (reference sequence). CDR3 amino acids: CASSIRQASTNEKLFF. As DNA, the CDR3 is TGTGCCAGTAGTATAAGACAGGCGTCAACTAATGAAAAACTGTTTTTT.

This clone turned up a few times. V usage is TRBV4-2 and J usage is TRBJ1-1; no clear D. Trimming pared 1 base from V and 11 bases from J, leaving 14 bases between. This CDR3 spans 13 amino acids. Looked up from germline, CDR1 is LGHNA and CDR2 is YNFKEQ. The CDR3 spells CASSQGVGRHAFF. The CDR3 nucleotides read TGTGCCAGCAGCCAAGGAGTGGGGAGACATGCTTTCTTT.

This sequence joins TRBV10-2 and TRBJ1-2; no clear D gene. The CDR3 runs 12 residues. The germline V and J ends were trimmed by 4 bases and 3 bases, with 6 bases remaining between them. Germline lookup yields CDR1 WSHSY and CDR2 SAAADI. The CDR3 sequence: CASSGNHYGYTF. For the CDR3, the DNA is TGCGCCAGCAGTGGTAATCACTATGGCTACACCTTC.

This clone was recorded once. The CDR3 DNA is TGTGCCAGCAGTGAATCCGGGACAGGGAATGAAAAACTGTTTTTT. Amino acids: CASSESGTGNEKLFF. This chain joins TRBV25-1 and TRBJ1-4; 9 nucleotides line up with TRBD1. The junction had 2 bases not matched to a gene; V was cut back by 1 base and J by 5 bases. Germline V gene sequence: CDR1 MGHDK, CDR2 SYGVNS. CDR3 size: 15 residues.

The chain joins TRBV13 to TRBJ2-7, with TRBD2 matching 8 bases. The germline CDR1 and CDR2 sequences are PRHDT and FYEKMQ (reference sequence). V shed 2 bases and J 6 bases; nucleotides not matched to a gene: 6. The CDR3 spans 14 residues. The CDR3 loop reads CASSLSGRIAEQYF. The DNA of the CDR3 is TGTGCCAGCAGCTTAAGCGGGAGAATAGCCGAGCAGTACTTC.

This clone was counted between two and nine times. V gene TRBV5-4 combines with J gene TRBJ1-1; TRBD1 is a possible D gene (6 bases). Trimming removed 1 base from V and 3 bases from J, with 10 bases in between. Per the germline V gene, CDR1 is SGHNT and CDR2 is YYREEE (reference sequence). CDR3 size: 14 residues. Here the CDR3 DNA reads TGTGCCAGCAGCTTGCGGGCAGGGGACACTGAAGCTTTCTTT. Translating gives CASSLRAGDTEAFF. Drawing the rest from reference TRBV5-4 and TRBJ1-1, the complete variable domain is ETGVTQSPTHLIKTRGQQVTLRCSSQSGHNTVSWYQQALGQGPQFIFQYYREEENGRGNFPPRFSGLQFPNYSSELNVNALELDDSALYLCASSLRAGDTEAFFGQGTRLTVV.

The chain recombines TRBV7-9 with TRBJ2-7; the match to TRBD1 covers 9 bases. Germline V gene lookup returns CDR1 SEHNR and CDR2 FQNEAQ (reference sequence). CDR3 size: 15 residues. V was pared by 4 bases and J by 6 bases, with 10 bases of the junction left unmatched. The DNA of the CDR3 is TGTGCCAGCAGCTCGACCCGGGACAGGGTGCTCGAGCAGTACTTC. This codes for CASSSTRDRVLEQYF.